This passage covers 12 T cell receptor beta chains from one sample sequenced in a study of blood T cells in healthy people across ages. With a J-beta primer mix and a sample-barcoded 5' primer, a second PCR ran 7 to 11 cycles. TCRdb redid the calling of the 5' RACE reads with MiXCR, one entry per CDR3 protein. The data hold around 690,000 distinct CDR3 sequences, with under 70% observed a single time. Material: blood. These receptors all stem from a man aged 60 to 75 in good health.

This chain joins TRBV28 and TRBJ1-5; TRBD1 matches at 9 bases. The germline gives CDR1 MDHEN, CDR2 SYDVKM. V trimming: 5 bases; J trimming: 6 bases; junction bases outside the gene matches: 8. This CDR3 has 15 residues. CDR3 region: CASSETGGEIQPQHF. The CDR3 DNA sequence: TGTGCCAGCAGTGAAACAGGGGGCGAAATTCAGCCCCAGCATTTT.

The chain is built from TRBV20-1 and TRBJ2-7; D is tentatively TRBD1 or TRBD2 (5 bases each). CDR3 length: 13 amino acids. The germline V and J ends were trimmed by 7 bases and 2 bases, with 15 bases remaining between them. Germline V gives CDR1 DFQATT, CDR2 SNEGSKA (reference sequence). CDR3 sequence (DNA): TGCAGTGTTTCGGGACGGCTAGCCTACGAGCAGTACTTC. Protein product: CSVSGRLAYEQYF.

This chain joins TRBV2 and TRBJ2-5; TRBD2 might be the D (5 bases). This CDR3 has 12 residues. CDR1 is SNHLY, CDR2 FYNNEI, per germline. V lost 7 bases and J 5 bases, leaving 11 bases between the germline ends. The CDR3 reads CASNDYPETQYF. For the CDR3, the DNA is TGTGCCAGCAACGACTATCCGGAGACCCAGTACTTC.

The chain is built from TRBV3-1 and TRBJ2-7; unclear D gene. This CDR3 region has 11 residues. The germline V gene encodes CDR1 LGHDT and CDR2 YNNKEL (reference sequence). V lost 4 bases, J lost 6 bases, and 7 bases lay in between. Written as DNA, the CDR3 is TGTGCCAGCAGCCTCATGAGCGAGCAGTACTTC. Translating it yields CASSLMSEQYF.

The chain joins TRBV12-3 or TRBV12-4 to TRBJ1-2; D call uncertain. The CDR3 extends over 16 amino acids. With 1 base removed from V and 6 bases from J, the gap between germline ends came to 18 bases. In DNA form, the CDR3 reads TGTGCCAGCAGTTTAGATAGACAAGGACCCTTGGATGGCTACACCTTC. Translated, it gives CASSLDRQGPLDGYTF.

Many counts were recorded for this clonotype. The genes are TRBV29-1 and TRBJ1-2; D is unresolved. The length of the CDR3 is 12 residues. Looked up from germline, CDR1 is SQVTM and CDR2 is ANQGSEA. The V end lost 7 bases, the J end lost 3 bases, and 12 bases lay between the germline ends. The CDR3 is CSAEDGDYGYTF. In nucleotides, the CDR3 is TGCAGCGCCGAGGACGGAGACTATGGCTACACCTTC.

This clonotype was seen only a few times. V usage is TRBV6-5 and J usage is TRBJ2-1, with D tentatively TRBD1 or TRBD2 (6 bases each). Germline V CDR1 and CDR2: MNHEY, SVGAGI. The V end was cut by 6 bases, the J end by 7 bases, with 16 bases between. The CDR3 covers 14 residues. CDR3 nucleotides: TGTGCCAGCAGCCCCTCGGGGGCGGGGAATGAGCAGTTCTTC. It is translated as CASSPSGAGNEQFF.

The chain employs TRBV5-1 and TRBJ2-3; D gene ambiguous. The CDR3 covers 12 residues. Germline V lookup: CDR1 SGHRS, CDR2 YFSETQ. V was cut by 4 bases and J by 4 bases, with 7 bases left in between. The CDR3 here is CASSDNADTQYF. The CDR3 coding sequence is TGCGCCAGCAGCGATAACGCAGATACGCAGTATTTT.

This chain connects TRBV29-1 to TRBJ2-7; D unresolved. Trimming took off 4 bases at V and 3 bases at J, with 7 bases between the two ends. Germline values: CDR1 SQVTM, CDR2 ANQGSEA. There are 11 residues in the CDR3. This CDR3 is CSVGGNYEQYF. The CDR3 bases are TGCAGCGTTGGGGGAAACTACGAGCAGTACTTC.

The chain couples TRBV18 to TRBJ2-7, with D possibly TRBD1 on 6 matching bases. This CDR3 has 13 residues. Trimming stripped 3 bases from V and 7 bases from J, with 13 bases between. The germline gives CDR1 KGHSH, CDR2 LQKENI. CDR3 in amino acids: CASSPSDSREQYF. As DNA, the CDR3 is TGTGCCAGCTCACCGTCGGACAGTCGGGAGCAGTACTTC.

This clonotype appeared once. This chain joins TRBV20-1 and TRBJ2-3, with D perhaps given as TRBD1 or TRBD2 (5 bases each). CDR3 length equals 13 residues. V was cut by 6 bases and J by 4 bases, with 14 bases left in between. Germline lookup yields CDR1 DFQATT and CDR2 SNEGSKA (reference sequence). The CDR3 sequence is CSAPGQYPDTQYF. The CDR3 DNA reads TGCAGTGCCCCGGGGCAGTACCCAGATACGCAGTATTTT.

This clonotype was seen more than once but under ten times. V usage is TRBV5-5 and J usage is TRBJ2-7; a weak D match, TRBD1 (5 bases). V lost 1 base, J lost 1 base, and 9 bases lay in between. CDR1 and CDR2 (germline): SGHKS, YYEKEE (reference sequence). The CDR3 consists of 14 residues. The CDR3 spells CASSLIRVSYEQYF. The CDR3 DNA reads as TGTGCCAGCAGCTTGATCAGGGTGTCCTACGAGCAGTACTTC.